This TCR beta chain stems from a study of blood T cell repertoires in COVID-19. Study overall: Samples came from the United States, Italy and Spain, spanning acute and convalescent COVID-19. The cDNA or gDNA used as material had been derived from T cells, B-cell-depleted T cells, or PBMCs.

Original data processing: Amplification with reference gene primers provided the estimates of nucleated cell counts. Some clones are missing from TCRdb's copy, which holds only in-frame ones; the method was immunoSEQ multiplex PCR. V and J calls and clone size are copied from that table; D and trimming were computed from the DNA. This sample has about 310,000 clones, with approximately 90% found just once. Germline-derived CDR1 and CDR2 are LGHDT and YNNKEL (reference sequence). Trimming pared 5 bases from V and 10 bases from J, leaving 14 bases between. The CDR3 sequence is 12 residues long. Sequenced material: peripheral blood. This chain links TRBV3-1 (or the pseudogene TRBV3-2) with TRBJ1-2, with a possible D match to TRBD1 (6 bases). The origin of this receptor is a man aged 18 to 30 with active or convalescent COVID-19. The CDR3 nucleotides are TGTGCCAGCAGCGAACACAGGGATCTCTACACCTTC. It specifies CASSEHRDLYTF.